These 15 T cell receptor beta chains were all obtained from the same sample, sequenced in a study of blood T cell repertoires in COVID-19. Using immunoSEQ multiplex PCR, the repertoire was profiled, and TCRdb retains in-frame clones only, with some absent. The sample lists 150,000 to 200,000 clones, 75% to 90% seen once, with roughly 9% in the top ten. The specimen sequenced was peripheral blood. The receptors derive from a woman aged 80 or over with active or convalescent COVID-19.

V gene TRBV6-5 combines with J gene TRBJ1-3, with 8 nucleotides matching TRBD1. Germline V gene data show CDR1 as MNHEY and CDR2 as SVGAGI. V lost 6 bases, J lost 2 bases, and 6 bases stayed unmatched. The CDR3 loop spans 15 amino acids. CDR3 residues: CASRDGQGTGNTIYF. The CDR3, as DNA: TGTGCCAGCAGGGACGGACAGGGAACTGGAAACACCATATATTTT.

The J gene is TRBJ2-5, the V gene TRBV27, with D tentatively TRBD1 (6 bases). V dropped 6 bases and J dropped 5 bases, with 19 bases sitting between them. This CDR3 contains 15 residues. Germline CDR1 reads MNHEY; CDR2 reads SMNVEV (reference sequence). The CDR3, as DNA: TGTGCCAGCAGGCCCGGGACAAAAATTTACGAGACCCAGTACTTC. This codes for CASRPGTKIYETQYF.

The rearrangement joins TRBV7-2 to TRBJ2-7; tentative D call: TRBD2 (6 bases). Trimming took 1 base from V and 5 from J, leaving 15 bases between them. The CDR3 loop spans 15 amino acids. Germline CDR1 and CDR2: SGHTA and FQGNSA. The CDR3 region has the DNA TGTGCCAGCAGCTTAGGGGCGGGGCCTTCGGACGAGCAGTACTTC. Translation: CASSLGAGPSDEQYF.

A note on this clone: A read error is likely, as this CDR3 ends without the conserved phenylalanine or tryptophan. No DNA is shown, since the ends of the CDR3 on it are uncertain; the CDR3 is the one TCRdb lists. The V and J genes are TRBV4-3 and TRBJ1-1. Per germline, CDR1 LGHNA and CDR2 YSLEER. The CDR3 totals 9 residues, both ends included. CDR3 in amino acids: CASSQDGNG.

The chain links TRBV7-9 to TRBJ2-1; TRBD2 is a possible D gene (7 bases). Germline CDR1 SEHNR, CDR2 FQNEAQ (reference sequence). The CDR3 length is 15 residues. The ends were cut back, 2 bases at V and 8 bases at J, with 16 bases in the middle. The CDR3 reads CASSLWRGGPDEQFF. CDR3 bases: TGTGCCAGCAGCTTATGGAGGGGGGGCCCCGATGAGCAGTTCTTC.

Only a few counts were recorded for this clone. This chain links TRBV11-2 with TRBJ2-1; 9 bases fit TRBD2. Unmatched junction bases numbered 2, after V lost 1 base and J lost 1 base. Germline loops: CDR1 SGHAT, CDR2 FQNNGV. The CDR3 extends over 16 amino acids. CDR3: CASSLVLAGSYNEQFF. The CDR3, as DNA: TGTGCCAGCAGCTTAGTCCTAGCGGGGTCCTACAATGAGCAGTTCTTC.

The chain recombines TRBV7-2 with TRBJ1-3; no clear D. The germline V and J ends were trimmed by 1 base and 4 bases, with 14 bases remaining between them. Germline loops: CDR1 SGHTA, CDR2 FQGNSA. This CDR3 is built from 16 residues. The CDR3 here is CASSLVSTSLGNTIYF. DNA for the CDR3: TGTGCCAGCAGCTTAGTAAGCACGTCTTTGGGAAACACCATATATTTT.

The table lists this clone with a count of one. V is TRBV6-6 and J is TRBJ1-4; a possible D gene is TRBD1 (5 bases). Per germline, CDR1 MNHNY and CDR2 SVGAGI (reference sequence). The CDR3 runs 12 residues. Trimming shortened V by 6 bases and J by 6 bases, and 8 bases separated the two germline ends. The CDR3 reads CASSIGDEKLFF. CDR3 in DNA: TGTGCCAGCAGCATAGGGGATGAAAAACTGTTTTTT.

The gene calls are TRBV19 and TRBJ1-2, with a weak D call TRBD1 (6 bases). CDR1 LNHDA and CDR2 SQIVND come from the germline V gene (reference sequence). The CDR3 length is 13 residues. The germline V and J ends were trimmed by 3 bases and 6 bases, with 11 bases remaining between them. This CDR3 is CASSIATGDGYTF. CDR3 in DNA: TGTGCCAGTAGTATTGCGACAGGTGATGGCTACACCTTC.

This clone has a handful of counts. V gene TRBV4-3 combines with J gene TRBJ1-4; 9 positions agree with TRBD1. Germline-derived CDR1 and CDR2 are LGHNA and YSLEER. The CDR3 extends over 16 amino acids. Trimming took 1 base from V and 7 from J; bases not matched to a gene: 7. CDR3 DNA sequence: TGCGCCAGCAGCCAAGTTGCGGACAGGGGTACTGAAAAACTGTTTTTT. This encodes CASSQVADRGTEKLFF.

The chain couples TRBV6-6 to TRBJ1-2; 8 nucleotides match TRBD1. Germline V gene data show CDR1 as MNHNY and CDR2 as SVGAGI (reference sequence). V trimming: 2 bases; J trimming: 0 bases; junction bases outside the gene matches: 5. The CDR3 consists of 16 residues. DNA of the CDR3: TGTGCCAGCAGTTACCGGCAGGGGGCCACTAACTATGGCTACACCTTC. Translating it yields CASSYRQGATNYGYTF.

V and J are TRBV6-5 and TRBJ1-2, with D tentatively TRBD1 (6 bases). Germline V CDR1 and CDR2: MNHEY, SVGAGI. The CDR3 covers 13 residues. Trimming removed 7 bases from V and 5 bases from J, with 14 bases in between. The CDR3 here is CASTTGWEYGYTF. CDR3 coding DNA: TGTGCCAGCACAACAGGGTGGGAGTATGGCTACACCTTC.

This clone appeared once. This rearrangement joins TRBV3-1 (or the pseudogene TRBV3-2) to TRBJ1-2, with a possible D match to TRBD1 (5 bases). The germline V gene has CDR1 LGHDT and CDR2 YNNKEL (reference sequence). V was cut by 0 bases and J by 4 bases, with 12 bases left in between. The CDR3 extends over 15 amino acids. The CDR3 DNA reads TGTGCCAGCAGCCAAGATCCGGGGGGGGTCTATGGCTACACCTTC. Translated: CASSQDPGGVYGYTF.

The chain uses TRBV10-3 and TRBJ1-2; 9 bases align to TRBD1. Germline V lookup: CDR1 ENHRY, CDR2 SYGVKD. The CDR3 consists of 14 residues. Trimming removed 7 bases from V and 4 bases from J; junction bases left unmatched: 7. CDR3 nucleotides: TGTGCCATCACGCCGGGACAGGGCATCTATGGCTACACCTTC. It translates to CAITPGQGIYGYTF.

The V call is TRBV5-1, the J call TRBJ2-5; 11 nucleotides line up with TRBD2. The CDR3 totals 15 residues. V shed 4 bases and J 1 base; nucleotides not matched to a gene: 3. Germline V lookup: CDR1 SGHRS, CDR2 YFSETQ. CDR3 DNA sequence: TGCGCCAGCAGCACCGGGACTAGCGGCCAAGAGACCCAGTACTTC. It encodes CASSTGTSGQETQYF. Together with reference TRBV5-1 and TRBJ2-5, the CDR3 gives the full variable domain: KAGVTQTPRYLIKTRGQQVTLSCSPISGHRSVSWYQQTPGQGLQFLFEYFSETQRNKGNFPGRFSGRQFSNSRSEMNVSTLELGDSALYLCASSTGTSGQETQYFGPGTRLLVL.